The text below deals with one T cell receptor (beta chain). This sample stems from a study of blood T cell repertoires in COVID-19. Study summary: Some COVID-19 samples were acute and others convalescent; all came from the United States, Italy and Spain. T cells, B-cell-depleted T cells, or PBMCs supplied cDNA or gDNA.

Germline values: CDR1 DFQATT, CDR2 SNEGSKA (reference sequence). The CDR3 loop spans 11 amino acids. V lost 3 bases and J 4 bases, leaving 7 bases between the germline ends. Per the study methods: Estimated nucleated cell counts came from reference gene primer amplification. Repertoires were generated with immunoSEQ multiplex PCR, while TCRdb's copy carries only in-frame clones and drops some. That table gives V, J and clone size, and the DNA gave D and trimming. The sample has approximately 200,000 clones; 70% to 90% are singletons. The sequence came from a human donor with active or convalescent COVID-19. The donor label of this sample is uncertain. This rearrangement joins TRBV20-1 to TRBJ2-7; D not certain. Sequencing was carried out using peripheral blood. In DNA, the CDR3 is TGCAGTGCTAGTCGAGATTACGAGCAGTACTTC. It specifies CSASRDYEQYF.